This T cell receptor (beta chain) was recorded in a study of blood T cell repertoires in COVID-19. TCRdb's table, derived via immunoSEQ multiplex PCR, lists solely in-frame clones and lacks some. The table lists 200,000 to 250,000 clones, 75% to 90% of them singletons. This clone was seen once. CDR1 is SGHNT and CDR2 is YYREEE in the germline V gene (reference sequence). This CDR3 has 14 amino acids. Trimming stripped 3 bases from V and 5 bases from J, with 14 bases between. The chain uses TRBV5-4 and TRBJ2-5, with D possibly being TRBD2 (6 bases). The sequenced material came from PBMCs or T cells enriched from blood (not recorded which). The TCR comes from a woman aged 30 to 39 who had been exposed to COVID-19. The CDR3 sequence: CASSSPGLQETQYF. CDR3 coding DNA: TGTGCCAGCAGCTCTCCGGGACTGCAGGAGACCCAGTACTTC. Complete variable domain (other parts from reference TRBV5-4 and TRBJ2-5): ETGVTQSPTHLIKTRGQQVTLRCSSQSGHNTVSWYQQALGQGPQFIFQYYREEENGRGNFPPRFSGLQFPNYSSELNVNALELDDSALYLCASSSPGLQETQYFGPGTRLLVL.